Below are 25 T cell receptor gamma chains sequenced from a single sample in a study of gamma delta lymphoproliferative disorders and STAT genes. PBMCs from patients and controls supplied the genomic DNA for sequencing. TCRdb fed the multiplex PCR reads to CATT. The table has 650 or so gamma-chain clones, more than 15% seen once; the top ten hold 36%. The sequencing sample was made of blood. Every receptor here comes from a human donor in good health.

This clone is large. The V call is TRGV5, the J call TRGJ1 or TRGJ2. Matching the DNA to germline supplied the J gene, which TCRdb does not give. Germline V lookup: CDR1 VINAFY, CDR2 YDVSNSKD. The J segment lost 6 bases and the V segment lost 1 base, leaving 0 bases of the junction unmatched. CDR3 length: 11 amino acids. CDR3 in DNA: TGTGCCACCTGGGACAGTTATAAGAAACTCTTT. It codes for CATWDSYKKLF.

This clone is medium-sized (0.01 to 0.1%). The chain has TRGV4 and TRGJ1 or TRGJ2. The J gene comes from matching the DNA to germline here; TCRdb lacks it. The V and J ends lost 0 bases and 2 bases, in that order; junction bases with no gene match: 10. Germline V lookup: CDR1 EGSTGY, CDR2 YDSYTSSV. This CDR3 is 16 amino acids long. The CDR3 reads CATWDGPYYYYYKKLF. The CDR3 region has the DNA TGTGCCACCTGGGATGGGCCCTACTACTATTATTATAAGAAACTCTTT.

This clone was detected once. The DNA is left out, because the CDR3 cannot be placed on it with certainty; the CDR3 is given as TCRdb lists it. CDR3 loop: CALWEVHWGWVIIRNSLAVEQHF. No J gene was named, though the V gene is TRGV9. Germline CDR1 reads GITISATS; CDR2 reads ISYDGTV (reference sequence). The CDR3 sequence runs 23 residues, both termini included.

By sample fraction, this clone is large. The limits of the CDR3 on the DNA are not certain, so only TCRdb's listed CDR3 is given. The CDR3 is CTTVPAGLIHLYYKKLF. The V gene is listed as TRGV11; no J gene was called. TRGV11 is identified as an open reading frame with a role that is uncertain. From its first to its last residue, the CDR3 has 17 amino acids.

Concerning this clone: The DNA is omitted, as the CDR3 cannot be located on it reliably, and the CDR3 follows TCRdb's listing. The V gene call reads TRGV11; no J gene was called. Being an ORF, TRGV11 has a function that is uncertain. The CDR3 has 12 residues if both end residues are counted. The CDR3 spells CTTVPAGLGKLF.

By frequency in the sample, this clone is large. No DNA is shown, since the ends of the CDR3 on it are uncertain; the CDR3 is the one TCRdb lists. V gene assignment gives TRGV11, but the J gene was left uncalled. TRGV11 is reported as an ORF; its role is uncertain. Termini included, the CDR3 measures 14 amino acids. Here the CDR3 reads CTTVPAGLGTPELF.

This clone qualifies as large (0.1 to 1%). The CDR3 DNA reads as TGTGCCACCTGGGACAATTCCAGTAGTGATTGGATCAAGACGTTT. It translates to CATWDNSSSDWIKTF. The rearrangement joins TRGV8 to TRGJP2. TCRdb offers no J gene call, so here the DNA was matched to germline to obtain one. Unmatched junction bases numbered 7, after V lost 4 bases and J lost 2 bases. This CDR3 is built from 15 residues. Germline assignment: CDR1 VENAVY and CDR2 YDSYNSRV.

This clone is deemed large. The chain employs TRGV11 and TRGJ1 or TRGJ2. Here the J gene was assigned by germline matching of the DNA, as TCRdb has none. TRGV11 is an ORF, and what it does is uncertain. The CDR3 spans 14 residues. With 0 bases clipped from V and 2 bases from J, the junction kept 1 base outside the gene matches. CDR3 region: CACWIRHDYYKKLF. CDR3 bases: TGTGCCTGCTGGATTAGGCACGATTATTATAAGAAACTCTTT.

By share of the sample, this clone is medium-sized (0.01 to 0.1%). The chain carries TRGV10 and TRGJ1 or TRGJ2. The J gene comes from matching the DNA to germline here; TCRdb lacks it. TRGV10 is filed as an ORF, its function uncertain. The CDR3 runs to 14 residues. The V segment lost 8 bases and the J segment 9 bases; nucleotides outside the gene matches: 17. CDR3 nucleotide sequence: TGTGCTGCGTGGGGACCGCCACCCACGGGTAAGAAACTCTTT. Translation: CAAWGPPPTGKKLF.

This clone qualifies as large (0.1 to 1%). The V gene is TRGV9, the J gene TRGJ1 or TRGJ2. TCRdb does not report a J gene; here it was assigned by matching the DNA to germline references. V lost 0 bases to trimming and J lost 7 bases; unmatched junction nucleotides: 3. The CDR3 sequence is 12 residues long. Germline lookup yields CDR1 GITISATS and CDR2 ISYDGTV (reference sequence). The CDR3 DNA is TGTGCCTTGTGGGAGGTGTGCTATAAGAAACTCTTT. This gives the protein CALWEVCYKKLF.

By sample fraction, this clone is medium-sized. The V gene is TRGV8, the J gene TRGJ1 or TRGJ2. The J gene, left out of TCRdb, was set here by checking the DNA against germline. The V segment lost 5 bases and the J segment 6 bases; nucleotides outside the gene matches: 16. The CDR3 length is 15 residues. Germline loops: CDR1 VENAVY, CDR2 YDSYNSRV. The CDR3 here is CATWASLGIIYKKLF. The CDR3 DNA follows: TGTGCCACCTGGGCTAGCCTAGGCATTATTTATAAGAAACTCTTT.

Worth noting for this clone: The DNA is omitted, as the CDR3 cannot be located on it reliably, and the CDR3 follows TCRdb's listing. The J gene has no call, while the V gene is TRGV4. Germline CDR1 and CDR2: EGSTGY and YDSYTSSV. The CDR3 is 17 residues long, ends included. The CDR3 loop is CATWDYLRNSLAVEQHF.

In its sample, this clone is medium-sized (0.01 to 0.1%). This chain connects TRGV4 to TRGJ1 or TRGJ2. TCRdb supplies no J gene; here it was assigned by aligning the nucleotide sequence to germline. This CDR3 is 10 amino acids long. The V and J ends lost 1 base and 9 bases, in that order; junction bases with no gene match: 0. Germline CDR1 and CDR2: EGSTGY and YDSYTSSV. CDR3 region: CATWDGKKLF. The CDR3 nucleotides are TGTGCCACCTGGGATGGTAAGAAACTCTTT.

The V call is TRGV10, the J call TRGJP1. Matching the DNA to germline supplied the J gene, which TCRdb does not give. TRGV10 qualifies as an ORF whose function is uncertain. CDR3 length: 15 amino acids. V lost 8 bases to trimming and J lost 2 bases; unmatched junction nucleotides: 9. CDR3 loop: CAAWDSGTTGWFKIF. In DNA form, the CDR3 reads TGTGCTGCGTGGGATTCGGGAACCACTGGTTGGTTCAAGATATTT.

This clone is medium-sized within its sample. The limits of the CDR3 on the DNA are not certain, so only TCRdb's listed CDR3 is given. Here the V gene is TRGV11, but the J gene went uncalled. TRGV11 is filed as an ORF, its function uncertain. The CDR3 sequence runs 19 residues, both termini included. The CDR3 loop is CTTVPAGLGQTPLYYKKLF.

This clone is classed as large. The chain couples TRGV10 to TRGJP1. The J gene comes from matching the DNA to germline here; TCRdb lacks it. TRGV10 has ORF status, its function being uncertain. Trimming cost V 8 bases and J 8 bases; bases outside gene matches: 15. The CDR3 loop spans 15 amino acids. CDR3 region: CAAWDYSDPGWFKIF. CDR3 coding DNA: TGTGCTGCGTGGGATTATTCCGATCCCGGTTGGTTCAAGATATTT.

Relative to its sample, this clone is large. Other DNA sequences in the sample encode the same CDR3. The chain employs TRGV2 and TRGJ1 or TRGJ2. The J gene, not given by TCRdb, was assigned here from a germline match of the nucleotide sequence. Germline CDR1 and CDR2: EGSNGY and YDSYNSKV. This CDR3 spans 11 amino acids. The trim removed 0 bases at V and 10 bases at J, leaving 3 bases unmatched. The CDR3: CATWDGLKKLF. In DNA form, the CDR3 reads TGTGCCACCTGGGACGGGCTGAAGAAACTCTTT.

By share, this clone counts as large. This rearrangement joins TRGV11 to TRGJ1 or TRGJ2. Because TCRdb records no J gene, it was assigned here through a match of the DNA to germline. TRGV11 is an ORF; its function is uncertain. The CDR3 covers 16 residues. V lost 2 bases and J lost 4; bases outside the gene matches: 11. This chain's CDR3 is CACWIRPDPEYYKKLF. Here the CDR3 DNA reads TGTGCCTGCTGGATTAGGCCCGATCCGGAATATTATAAGAAACTCTTT.

In its sample, this clone is medium-sized (0.01 to 0.1%). This chain connects TRGV3 to TRGJ1 or TRGJ2. The J gene, missing from TCRdb, was assigned here through DNA to germline matching. V trimming: 0 bases; J trimming: 7 bases; junction bases outside the gene matches: 9. The CDR3 has 14 residues. The germline gives CDR1 VTNTFY, CDR2 YDVSTARD (reference sequence). CDR3 in amino acids: CATWDRPLEYKKLF. The DNA for the CDR3 is TGTGCCACCTGGGACAGGCCATTAGAATATAAGAAACTCTTT.

This clone is large by share. The chain recombines TRGV2 with TRGJ1 or TRGJ2. The J gene, missing from TCRdb, was assigned here through DNA to germline matching. The CDR3 covers 13 residues. From germline, CDR1 is EGSNGY and CDR2 YDSYNSKV. With V trimmed by 0 bases and J by 6 bases, 5 bases remained unmatched. In DNA form, the CDR3 reads TGTGCCACCTGGGACGGGCCCATTTATAAGAAACTCTTT. It translates to CATWDGPIYKKLF.

By sample fraction, this clone is large. The chain carries TRGV2 and TRGJP2. TCRdb leaves out the J gene; it was filled in here by matching the DNA to germline. This CDR3 is built from 16 residues. Germline loops: CDR1 EGSNGY, CDR2 YDSYNSKV. V was pared by 1 base and J by 6 bases, with 11 bases of the junction left unmatched. This chain's CDR3 is CATWDGARGGDWIKTF. CDR3 coding DNA: TGTGCCACCTGGGACGGCGCGAGGGGAGGTGATTGGATCAAGACGTTT.

The V and J genes are TRGV9 and TRGJ1 or TRGJ2. No J gene is reported in TCRdb; it was inferred here by comparing the DNA with germline. The CDR3 covers 16 residues. The J segment lost 0 bases and the V segment lost 1 base, leaving 9 bases of the junction unmatched. Germline V lookup: CDR1 GITISATS, CDR2 ISYDGTV (reference sequence). Written as DNA, the CDR3 is TGTGCCTTGTGGGAGGTCCCCCCACTGAATTATTATAAGAAACTCTTT. Protein sequence: CALWEVPPLNYYKKLF.

This clone rates as large. This rearrangement joins TRGV2 to TRGJP2. Because TCRdb records no J gene, it was assigned here through a match of the DNA to germline. Germline V lookup: CDR1 EGSNGY, CDR2 YDSYNSKV. The CDR3 sequence is 14 residues long. V lost 2 bases and J lost 2; bases outside the gene matches: 2. The chain's CDR3 is CATWDESSDWIKTF. The CDR3 DNA is TGTGCCACCTGGGACGAGAGTAGTGATTGGATCAAGACGTTT.

By share of the sample, this clone is medium-sized. This chain links TRGV3 with TRGJ1 or TRGJ2. TCRdb supplies no J gene; here it was assigned by aligning the nucleotide sequence to germline. CDR3 length equals 11 residues. V dropped 0 bases and J dropped 12; count of bases not matched to a gene: 5. Germline V gene data show CDR1 as VTNTFY and CDR2 as YDVSTARD (reference sequence). The chain's CDR3 is CATWDRPWKLF. The CDR3 DNA follows: TGTGCCACCTGGGACAGGCCCTGGAAACTCTTT.

For this clone: Compared with germline, one end of the junction differs, possibly owing to a read error. J is TRGJ1 or TRGJ2 and V is TRGV10. Since TCRdb gives no J gene, matching the DNA to germline was used here to assign it. TRGV10 is reported as an ORF; its role is uncertain. This CDR3 has 9 residues. The CDR3, as DNA: TGCGCGGGATTAGATAAGAAACTCTTT. Its protein product is CAGLDKKLF.